This TCR beta chain was captured by sequencing in a study of blood T cells in healthy people across ages. A second roughly 6 to 12 cycle PCR used barcoded and J-beta primers. TCRdb processed the 5' RACE reads anew with MiXCR; each CDR3 protein has one entry. Of some 1.6 million distinct CDR3 sequences listed, 30% to 35% are singletons. Notes on the study in general: Long-lived and aged donors differed, with more naive CD4+ cells and higher diversity in the long-lived. CMV status of donors was not determined, possibly confounding expanded clonotype changes.

With regard to this clonotype: Its target is unknown. One end of the junction is discordant with germline, which a read error may explain.

CDR3 length equals 15 residues. Sequenced sample: blood. The sequence was collected from a woman between 25 and 40 years old in good health. The chain recombines TRBV12-3 or TRBV12-4 with TRBJ1-2; D is uncertain. As DNA, the CDR3 is TGTGTCAGCAGCGTAGGACTGCCAAGGAGCTATGGCTACACCTTC. It specifies CVSSVGLPRSYGYTF.